Listed below are T cell receptor beta chains from one sample, sequenced in a study of cytomegalovirus exposure and HLA in healthy donors. This table comes from immunoSEQ multiplex PCR, and its TCRdb copy is limited to in-frame clones, with some not included. The sample gives 150,000 to 200,000 clones, around 75% of which show up once; approximately 5% is in the top ten. Sequenced material: PBMCs. These receptors were collected from a man between 18 and 29 years old in good health and CMV-seropositive. Each CDR3 is given with its conserved first and last residue. D genes are given only for firm matches. Part of the rows lack a size; the others show once, few, many or a class for expanded clones.

d_call: TRBD1
j_call: TRBJ1-5
clone_size: .
v_call: TRBV7-6
cdr3_aa: CASSPDRGPDQPQHF
cdr3_nt: TGTGCCAGCAGCCCCGACAGGGGGCCTGATCAGCCCCAGCATTTT

d_call: TRBD1
j_call: TRBJ1-2
clone_size: .
v_call: TRBV5-1
cdr3_aa: CASSYTTGTGYGYTF
cdr3_nt: TGCGCCAGCAGCTATACAACCGGGACAGGTTATGGCTACACCTTC

d_call: .
j_call: TRBJ1-1
clone_size: .
v_call: TRBV6-5
cdr3_aa: CASSYREGTEAFF
cdr3_nt: TGTGCCAGCAGTTACAGGGAGGGAACTGAAGCTTTCTTT

d_call: .
j_call: TRBJ1-2
clone_size: .
v_call: TRBV11-2
cdr3_aa: CASSRGERTNGYTF
cdr3_nt: TGTGCCAGCAGCCGAGGAGAACGGACAAATGGCTACACCTTC

d_call: TRBD1
j_call: TRBJ2-2
clone_size: .
v_call: TRBV7-9
cdr3_aa: CASSSLTGENTGELFF
cdr3_nt: TGTGCCAGCAGCTCTTTGACAGGGGAGAACACCGGGGAGCTGTTTTTT

d_call: TRBD1
j_call: TRBJ2-1
clone_size: .
v_call: TRBV13
cdr3_aa: CASSPGQGNNEQFF
cdr3_nt: TGTGCCAGCAGCCCAGGACAGGGGAACAATGAGCAGTTCTTC

d_call: .
j_call: TRBJ2-5
clone_size: .
v_call: TRBV5-4
cdr3_aa: CASSSRQRARRETQYF
cdr3_nt: TGTGCCAGCAGTTCGAGGCAGCGGGCGAGACGGGAGACCCAGTACTTC

d_call: .
j_call: TRBJ2-5
clone_size: .
v_call: TRBV4-1
cdr3_aa: CASSQDRGGERLGQTQYF
cdr3_nt: TGCGCCAGCAGCCAAGACCGGGGTGGGGAGCGGCTAGGGCAGACCCAGTACTTC

d_call: TRBD2
j_call: TRBJ2-1
clone_size: few
v_call: TRBV18
cdr3_aa: CASSPLSSGGYNEQFF
cdr3_nt: TGTGCCAGCTCACCATTATCTAGCGGGGGGTACAATGAGCAGTTCTTC

d_call: .
j_call: TRBJ1-6
clone_size: .
v_call: TRBV28
cdr3_aa: CASRVRQAPSYNSPLHF
cdr3_nt: TGTGCCAGCAGGGTACGCCAGGCACCTTCCTATAATTCACCCCTCCACTTT

d_call: TRBD2
j_call: TRBJ2-5
clone_size: .
v_call: TRBV7-7
cdr3_aa: CASSLAPGGAQYF
cdr3_nt: TGTGCTAGCAGCTTAGCACCCGGGGGGGCCCAGTACTTC

d_call: TRBD1
j_call: TRBJ2-5
clone_size: .
v_call: TRBV5-1
cdr3_aa: CASSSQGAQETQYF
cdr3_nt: TGCGCCAGCAGCTCACAGGGGGCCCAAGAGACCCAGTACTTC

d_call: .
j_call: TRBJ2-5
clone_size: .
v_call: TRBV11-2
cdr3_aa: CASSRDWQQETQYF
cdr3_nt: TGTGCCAGCAGCCGAGACTGGCAGCAAGAGACCCAGTACTTC

d_call: TRBD1
j_call: TRBJ1-2
clone_size: .
v_call: TRBV28
cdr3_aa: CASRGTGIHGYTF
cdr3_nt: TGTGCCAGCAGGGGGACAGGGATCCATGGCTACACCTTC

d_call: .
j_call: TRBJ2-5
clone_size: .
v_call: TRBV5-1
cdr3_aa: CASSSQVTQETQYF
cdr3_nt: TGCGCCAGCAGCTCACAAGTAACCCAAGAGACCCAGTACTTC

d_call: .
j_call: TRBJ1-1
clone_size: .
v_call: TRBV11-2
cdr3_aa: CASSLALGQSTEAFF
cdr3_nt: TGTGCCAGCAGCTTAGCCCTTGGACAGAGCACTGAAGCTTTCTTT

d_call: .
j_call: TRBJ2-1
clone_size: once
v_call: TRBV7-2
cdr3_aa: CASSPVASVSSYNEQFF
cdr3_nt: TGTGCCAGCAGCCCCGTGGCTTCAGTAAGCTCCTACAATGAGCAGTTCTTC

d_call: .
j_call: TRBJ1-1
clone_size: few
v_call: TRBV6-1
cdr3_aa: CASSPSQEAFF
cdr3_nt: TGTGCCAGCAGTCCCTCCCAGGAAGCTTTCTTT

d_call: .
j_call: TRBJ1-1
clone_size: few
v_call: TRBV30
cdr3_aa: CAWLLNTEAFF
cdr3_nt: TGTGCCTGGCTTTTGAACACTGAAGCTTTCTTT

d_call: .
j_call: TRBJ1-5
clone_size: .
v_call: TRBV6-1
cdr3_aa: CASSEGIGEGQPQHF
cdr3_nt: TGTGCCAGCAGTGAAGGTATAGGGGAGGGTCAGCCCCAGCATTTT

d_call: .
j_call: TRBJ1-5
clone_size: .
v_call: TRBV9
cdr3_aa: CASSRGGSRVNQPQHF
cdr3_nt: TGTGCCAGCAGCCGGGGGGGTAGTCGGGTCAATCAGCCCCAGCATTTT

d_call: TRBD2
j_call: TRBJ2-3
clone_size: .
v_call: TRBV5-1
cdr3_aa: CASSLGGGATDTQYF
cdr3_nt: TGCGCCAGCAGCTTGGGCGGGGGGGCCACAGATACGCAGTATTTT

d_call: .
j_call: TRBJ1-1
clone_size: once
v_call: TRBV28
cdr3_aa: CASSSGFATEAFF
cdr3_nt: TGTGCCAGCAGTTCAGGGTTCGCCACTGAAGCTTTCTTT

d_call: TRBD2
j_call: TRBJ2-5
clone_size: .
v_call: TRBV2
cdr3_aa: CASSFSSASGGETQYF
cdr3_nt: TGTGCCAGCAGTTTCTCGAGTGCATCGGGGGGAGAGACCCAGTACTTC

d_call: .
j_call: TRBJ1-1
clone_size: once
v_call: TRBV7-9
cdr3_aa: CASSLDGGGWTEAFF
cdr3_nt: TGTGCCAGCAGCTTAGATGGGGGCGGGTGGACTGAAGCTTTCTTT

d_call: TRBD1
j_call: TRBJ2-5
clone_size: .
v_call: TRBV15
cdr3_aa: CATSHLLGQGQETQYF
cdr3_nt: TGTGCCACCAGCCACCTATTAGGACAGGGTCAAGAGACCCAGTACTTC

d_call: TRBD1
j_call: TRBJ2-3
clone_size: .
v_call: TRBV11-1
cdr3_aa: CASSLAIGQGTTDTQYF
cdr3_nt: TGTGCCAGCAGCTTAGCGATAGGACAGGGGACCACAGATACGCAGTATTTT

d_call: .
j_call: TRBJ2-5
clone_size: .
v_call: TRBV12-5
cdr3_aa: CASAIQETQYF
cdr3_nt: TGTGCTAGTGCCATCCAAGAGACCCAGTACTTC

d_call: .
j_call: TRBJ2-1
clone_size: .
v_call: TRBV11-2
cdr3_aa: CASSSDKLTYNEQFF
cdr3_nt: TGTGCCAGCAGCTCTGACAAGCTAACCTACAATGAGCAGTTCTTC

d_call: .
j_call: TRBJ1-1
clone_size: .
v_call: TRBV30
cdr3_aa: CAWSVVGLSAFF
cdr3_nt: TGTGCCTGGAGTGTAGTTGGGCTTTCGGCTTTCTTT

d_call: .
j_call: TRBJ1-2
clone_size: .
v_call: TRBV7-2
cdr3_aa: CASSSGFLGLASGPYGYTF
cdr3_nt: TGTGCCAGCAGCTCCGGGTTCCTGGGACTCGCCTCCGGGCCCTATGGCTACACCTTC

d_call: .
j_call: TRBJ1-2
clone_size: .
v_call: TRBV5-4
cdr3_aa: CASSPGDGLYGYTF
cdr3_nt: TGTGCCAGCAGCCCGGGAGACGGACTCTATGGCTACACCTTC